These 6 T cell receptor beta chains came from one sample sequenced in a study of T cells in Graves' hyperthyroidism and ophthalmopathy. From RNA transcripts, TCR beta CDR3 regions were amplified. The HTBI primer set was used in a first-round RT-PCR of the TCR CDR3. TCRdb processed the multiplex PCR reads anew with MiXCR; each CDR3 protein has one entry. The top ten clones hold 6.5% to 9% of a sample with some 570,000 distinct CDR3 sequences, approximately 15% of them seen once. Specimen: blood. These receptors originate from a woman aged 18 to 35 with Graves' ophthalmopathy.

The CDR3 DNA follows: TGTGCCAGTAGTGCCCGACAGGGCTCCTACGAGCAGTACTTC. This encodes CASSARQGSYEQYF. The chain joins TRBV19 to TRBJ2-7, with 7 bases aligning to TRBD1. This CDR3 has 14 residues. Looked up from germline, CDR1 is LNHDA and CDR2 is SQIVND (reference sequence). Trimming cost V 5 bases and J 0 bases; bases outside gene matches: 4.

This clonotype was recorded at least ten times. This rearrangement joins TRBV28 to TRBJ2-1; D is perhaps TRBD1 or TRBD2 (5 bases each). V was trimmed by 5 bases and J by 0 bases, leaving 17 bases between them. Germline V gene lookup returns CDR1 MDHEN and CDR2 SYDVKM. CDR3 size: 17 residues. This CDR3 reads CASSSPGGGGSYNEQFF. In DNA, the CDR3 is TGTGCCAGCAGTAGCCCAGGTGGGGGTGGCTCCTACAATGAGCAGTTCTTC.

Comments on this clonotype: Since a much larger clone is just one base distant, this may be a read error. The DNA of the CDR3 is TGTGCCAGCGCCATACAGGGCTTGGGCACTGAAGCTTTCTTT. Protein product: CASAIQGLGTEAFF. J is TRBJ1-1 and V is TRBV12-3 or TRBV12-4; possibly TRBD1 for D (6 bases). V was trimmed by 8 bases and J by 4 bases, leaving 17 bases between them. CDR3 length equals 14 residues.

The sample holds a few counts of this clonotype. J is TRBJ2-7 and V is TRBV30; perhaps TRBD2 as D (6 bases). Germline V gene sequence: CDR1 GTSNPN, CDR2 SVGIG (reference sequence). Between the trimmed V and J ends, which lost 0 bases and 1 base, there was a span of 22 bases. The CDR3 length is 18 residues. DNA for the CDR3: TGTGCCTGGAGTGTAGGGCACCCTTCTAGCGCCGAATCCTACGAGCAGTACTTC. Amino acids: CAWSVGHPSSAESYEQYF.

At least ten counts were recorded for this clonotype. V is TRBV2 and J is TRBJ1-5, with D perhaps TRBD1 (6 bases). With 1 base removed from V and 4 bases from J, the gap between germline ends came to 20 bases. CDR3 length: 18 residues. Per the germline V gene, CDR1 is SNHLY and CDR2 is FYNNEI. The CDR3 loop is CASSEGSRLLQGNQPQHF. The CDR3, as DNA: TGTGCCAGCAGTGAAGGTAGCAGGCTCCTTCAGGGGAATCAGCCCCAGCATTTT.

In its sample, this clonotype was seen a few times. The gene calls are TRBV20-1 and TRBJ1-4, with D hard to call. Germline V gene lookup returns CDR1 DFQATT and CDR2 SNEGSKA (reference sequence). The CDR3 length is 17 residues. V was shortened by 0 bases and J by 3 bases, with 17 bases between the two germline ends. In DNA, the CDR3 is TGCAGTGCTAGAGATCGGGCCCCCAGGCAACCTAATGAAAAACTGTTTTTT. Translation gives CSARDRAPRQPNEKLFF.